Presented here are 16 T cell receptor beta chains from one specimen sequenced in a study of T cell clones after liver transplantation. TCRdb keeps only in-frame clones here, not all; method: immunoSEQ multiplex PCR. The data show roughly 50,000 clones, around 84% seen once. Sample: CD4+ T cells from blood, taken before liver transplant. Receptors originate from a human donor who received a liver transplant.

The chain has TRBV5-6 and TRBJ1-2; 7 bases align to TRBD1. Germline assignment: CDR1 SGHDT and CDR2 YYEEEE. The junction had 14 bases not matched to a gene; V was cut back by 7 bases and J by 5 bases. The CDR3 runs to 15 residues. This CDR3 is CASESFEGARYGYTF. The CDR3 bases are TGTGCCAGCGAGAGTTTTGAGGGGGCGCGATATGGCTACACCTTC. The variable domain in full, with the rest retrieved from reference TRBV5-6 and TRBJ1-2, is DAGVTQSPTHLIKTRGQQVTLRCSPKSGHDTVSWYQQALGQGPQFIFQYYEEEERQRGNFPDRFSGHQFPNYSSELNVNALLLGDSALYLCASESFEGARYGYTFGSGTRLTVV.

The chain has TRBV5-1 and TRBJ2-1; D may be TRBD2 (5 bases). Germline V gene data show CDR1 as SGHRS and CDR2 as YFSETQ. The CDR3 is 16 residues long. The germline V and J ends were trimmed by 5 bases and 0 bases, with 15 bases remaining between them. CDR3 loop: CASRIRSGDSYNEQFF. CDR3 DNA: TGCGCCAGCAGAATTCGGTCCGGGGACTCCTACAATGAGCAGTTCTTC.

This chain connects TRBV9 to TRBJ2-3; 8 nucleotides align to TRBD2. The CDR3 length is 15 residues. CDR1 is SGDLS, CDR2 YYNGEE, per germline. J gave up 3 bases and V 3 bases, and 6 bases lay outside the gene matches. The CDR3 region has the DNA TGTGCCAGCAGCGGACTAGCGTTTGGGACAGATACGCAGTATTTT. This codes for CASSGLAFGTDTQYF.

The CDR3 sequence is CASSSPAGGVYEQYF. CDR3 DNA: TGTGCCAGCAGCTCTCCCGCGGGAGGGGTCTACGAGCAGTACTTC. The chain links TRBV5-4 to TRBJ2-7, with TRBD2 matching 9 bases. Germline CDR1 is SGHNT and CDR2 is YYREEE (reference sequence). Trimming cost V 3 bases and J 3 bases; bases outside gene matches: 7. This CDR3 spans 15 amino acids.

This clone appeared a single time. The chain has TRBV7-9 and TRBJ1-5; no clear D gene. The germline V gene has CDR1 SEHNR and CDR2 FQNEAQ (reference sequence). The CDR3 contains 16 residues. V lost 6 bases, J lost 2 bases, and 17 bases lay in between. The CDR3: CASSLNLGGRNQPQHF. Written as DNA, the CDR3 is TGTGCCAGCAGTTTGAACTTAGGAGGGCGCAATCAGCCCCAGCATTTT.

V gene TRBV7-3 combines with J gene TRBJ2-2, with D maybe TRBD1 (5 bases). Germline CDR1 SGHTA, CDR2 FQGTGA. This CDR3 is 16 amino acids long. V was clipped by 3 bases and J by 2 bases, with 13 bases between them. CDR3 DNA: TGTGCCAGCAGCTTTGTGGCAGGGAAAAACACCGGGGAGCTGTTTTTT. Protein: CASSFVAGKNTGELFF.

This chain joins TRBV7-2 and TRBJ2-3; 8 bases align to TRBD1. The V gene's germline CDR1 is SGHTA and CDR2 FQGNSA. CDR3 size: 16 residues. V shed 5 bases, J shed 6 bases, and the junction held 13 bases outside the gene matches. This CDR3 is CASSLSLGRGQDTQYF. The CDR3 nucleotides read TGTGCCAGCAGCCTAAGCTTAGGCAGGGGGCAGGATACGCAGTATTTT.

The DNA of the CDR3 is TGCAGTGCTAAGGGTACCGGCGAGCAGTACTTC. This encodes CSAKGTGEQYF. The V call is TRBV20-1, the J call TRBJ2-7; D not resolved. V was trimmed by 4 bases and J by 6 bases, leaving 10 bases between them. Germline V gene lookup returns CDR1 DFQATT and CDR2 SNEGSKA (reference sequence). This CDR3 contains 11 residues.

This chain joins TRBV7-8 and TRBJ1-5, with D uncertain. The CDR3 runs to 14 residues. Germline V gives CDR1 SGHVS, CDR2 FQNEAQ. Trimming shortened V by 0 bases and J by 4 bases, and 7 bases separated the two germline ends. The CDR3 region is CASSLADQNQPQHF. In DNA form, the CDR3 reads TGTGCCAGCAGCTTAGCGGATCAAAATCAGCCCCAGCATTTT.

The CDR3 region has the DNA TGTGCCAGTTCCACTCGACAGAACAAGAACACTGAAGCTTTCTTT. Protein sequence: CASSTRQNKNTEAFF. V and J are TRBV19 and TRBJ1-1; D might be TRBD1 (5 bases). This CDR3 has 15 amino acids. Trimming took 8 bases from V and 1 from J, leaving 17 bases between them. The germline V gene encodes CDR1 LNHDA and CDR2 SQIVND (reference sequence).

To note about this clone: A read error may account for a junction end that differs from germline. Other DNA variants within this sample encode the same CDR3. The chain has TRBV15 and TRBJ1-1; D is undetermined. This CDR3 is 14 amino acids long. Per the germline V gene, CDR1 is LNHNV and CDR2 is YYDKDF (reference sequence). The CDR3 DNA sequence: TGCGCCACCAGCAGAGATCCCCAGAACACTGAAGCTTTCTTT. This sequence encodes CATSRDPQNTEAFF.

The V gene is TRBV19, the J gene TRBJ1-5; D may be TRBD1 (6 bases). Looked up from germline, CDR1 is LNHDA and CDR2 is SQIVND (reference sequence). V lost 6 bases and J lost 6, with 21 bases in between. CDR3 size: 16 residues. CDR3 DNA: TGTGCCAGTAGGACCAGGGGAGGGGGTCCAGGTCAGCCCCAGCATTTT. Translated: CASRTRGGGPGQPQHF.

This clone was seen once. The chain carries TRBV5-4 and TRBJ1-3; 7 positions match TRBD1. V was pared by 5 bases and J by 4 bases, with 12 bases of the junction left unmatched. The length of the CDR3 is 16 residues. CDR1 is SGHNT and CDR2 is YYREEE in the germline V gene (reference sequence). This CDR3 reads CASSTKGGGAGNTIYF. For the CDR3, the DNA is TGTGCCAGCAGTACTAAAGGAGGGGGCGCAGGAAACACCATATATTTT.

In this sample, this clone turned up a few times. This chain joins TRBV5-1 and TRBJ1-2; 10 nucleotides match TRBD1. CDR3 length: 16 residues. CDR1 and CDR2 (germline): SGHRS, YFSETQ. After removal of 2 bases from V and 6 bases from J, the junction contained 10 bases not matched to a gene. The CDR3 spells CASSLGPGQGNDGYTF. The CDR3 coding sequence is TGCGCCAGCAGCTTAGGCCCGGGACAGGGGAACGATGGCTACACCTTC.

This clone was recorded only once. The chain joins TRBV4-1 to TRBJ1-5, with a tentative D call TRBD1 (6 bases). The CDR3 is 15 amino acids. V lost 0 bases, J lost 2 bases, and 8 bases lay in between. CDR1 and CDR2 from the germline V gene are MGHRA and YSYEKL. The CDR3 region is CASSQEGGRNQPQHF. CDR3 nucleotides: TGCGCCAGCAGCCAAGAGGGGGGGCGCAATCAGCCCCAGCATTTT.

The chain links TRBV5-6 to TRBJ2-3; tentatively, D is TRBD1 or TRBD2 (5 bases each). This CDR3 has 17 residues. Germline V gives CDR1 SGHDT, CDR2 YYEEEE. Trimming took off 3 bases at V and 8 bases at J, with 25 bases between the two ends. CDR3: CASSWDYTGPSSGTQYF. The CDR3 coding sequence is TGTGCCAGCAGCTGGGATTATACGGGACCGAGCTCGGGTACGCAGTATTTT.